Below, one TCR beta chain is given with its context. As yet, its antigen is unknown. The CDR3 has 14 residues. Germline V CDR1 and CDR2: ENHRY, SYGVKD. These data belong to a study of CXCR3-negative and CXCR3-positive naive CD8 T cells. Study as a whole: With about 1.5 +/- 0.3 million reads per library, the TRB reads numbered some 130 million in total.

Points from the study as a whole: When CXCR3-positive naive cells were set against CXCR3-negative naive cells, the former had more hydrophobic TRB CDR3s. Partly lower CXCR3 expression followed cryopreservation, and most assays relied on fresh PBMCs. For memory CD8+ cells diversity was much lower, but both naive subsets had comparably high diversity.

UMI-labeled TRB cDNA libraries were prepared by 5' RACE. TCRdb reprocessed the 5' RACE reads; each CDR3 protein has one entry and no DNA is given. This table holds over 150,000 distinct CDR3 sequences. Triplicate approximately 300,000-cell sorts were made of each CD8+ T cell subset. Material: naive CXCR3+ CD8+ T cells from blood. Subset in this sample: CD45RO-CCR7+CD27+CD95- naive CD8+ T cells expressing CXCR3 (TNR3+). The clonotype originates from a human donor in good health. Some clones in this sample may be carry-over from other donors' samples. The rearrangement joins TRBV10-3 to TRBJ2-1; TCRdb indicates TRBD1, and absent DNA this call remains unverified. The CDR3 reads CAISESNGKDEQFF.